These 30 T cell receptor delta chains share one sample of origin, sequenced in a study of gamma-delta chains in newborns, infants, children. TCRdb fed the reads into CATT to redo clone calling. Of about 2,300 delta-chain clones listed, approximately 1% are singletons. The sequenced sample consisted of blood. Receptors were obtained from a child who was a newborn, infant or young child, either healthy, febrile or measles-vaccinated (not recorded which).

A few counts support this clone. TCRdb records a much larger clone's protein for this DNA, with a difference at residue 14 that likely arises from a read error; the protein given is the translation of the DNA. The V gene is TRDV2, the J gene TRDJ2; TRDD3 matches at 11 bases. The J call may be faulty, since TRDJ1 better matches the DNA end. CDR1 is GEAIGNYY, CDR2 EKD, per germline. This CDR3 contains 15 residues. DNA of the CDR3: TGTGCCTGTGACACCTGGGGGATACGAGGAGCACAACTCATCTTT. Translation gives CACDTWGIRGAQLIF.

On this clone itself: TCRdb shows a much larger clone's protein in place of this DNA's translation, and the two differ at residue 5, likely through a read error; the protein shown is translated from the DNA. J is TRDJ2 and V is TRDV2, with 8 bases fitting TRDD3. V lost 2 bases to trimming and J lost 0 bases; unmatched junction nucleotides: 4. There are 16 residues in the CDR3. CDR1 is GEAIGNYY and CDR2 is EKD in the germline V gene. CDR3 in DNA: TGTGCCTGTGACAAGGTGGGGGATGCTTTGACAGCACAACTCTTCTTT. It encodes CACDKVGDALTAQLFF.

This clone was seen more than once but under ten times. A far larger clone lies a single base away; this is likely a read error. Other DNA sequences in the same sample also yield this CDR3. The rearrangement uses TRDV2 and TRDJ2; TRDD3 matches 9 bases. Germline V gene data show CDR1 as GEAIGNYY and CDR2 as EKD. The CDR3 is 15 amino acids. Unmatched junction bases numbered 9, after V lost 7 bases and J lost 4 bases. The CDR3 is CACDFLGDETAQLFF. DNA for the CDR3: TGTGCCTGCGACTTTCTGGGGGATGAGACAGCACAACTCTTCTTT.

This clone occurred a few times. With a far larger clone one base away, a read error is the likely cause. The rearrangement uses TRDV2 and TRDJ1; 11 bases map to TRDD3. The trim removed 3 bases at V and 3 bases at J, leaving 8 bases unmatched. The germline V gene encodes CDR1 GEAIGNYY and CDR2 EKD. The CDR3 loop spans 16 amino acids. The CDR3 loop is CACDVLGDKHADKLIF. The CDR3 DNA reads as TGTGCCTGTGACGTACTGGGGGATAAGCACGCCGATAAACTCATCTTT.

Note on this clone: This may stem from a read error, because a much larger clone lies one nucleotide away. Other DNA sequences in this specimen translate into the identical CDR3. This chain joins TRDV1 and TRDJ1, with TRDD3 matching over 13 bases. This CDR3 spans 20 amino acids. The ends lost 1 base at V and 0 bases at J; junction bases unmatched: 11. Germline lookup yields CDR1 TSWWSYY and CDR2 QGS. The CDR3 DNA reads as TGTGCTCTTGGGGAACAGAGTCCAACTGGGGGATACGCGTACACCGATAAACTCATCTTT. This translates into CALGEQSPTGGYAYTDKLIF.

Remarks on this clone: A read error is likely here: a far larger clone is one base away. Different DNA sequences within this sample yield the same CDR3. This chain connects TRDV2 to TRDJ2, with 12 bases fitting TRDD3. The CDR3 is 16 amino acids. The germline V gene encodes CDR1 GEAIGNYY and CDR2 EKD. CDR3 sequence (DNA): TGTGCCTGTGAAATACTGGGGGATACTTTGACGGCACAACTCTTCTTT. Protein product: CACEILGDTLTAQLFF.

Concerning this clone itself: A far more abundant clone sits one base away, making this likely a read error. CDR3 in amino acids: CACDTATYWGIASSWDTRQVFF. The CDR3, as DNA: TGTGCCTGTGACACCGCGACTTACTGGGGGATCGCAAGCTCCTGGGACACCCGACAGGTGTTTTTC. The chain couples TRDV2 to TRDJ3, with TRDD3 matching over 10 bases. The germline V gene has CDR1 GEAIGNYY and CDR2 EKD. The CDR3 loop spans 22 amino acids.

This clone was recorded a few times. A far larger clone is off by one base, so a read error is likely. Other DNA sequences in this specimen translate into the identical CDR3. The chain recombines TRDV2 with TRDJ2; a weak D match, TRDD3 (5 bases). The CDR3 extends over 15 amino acids. The V gene lost 0 bases and the J gene lost 7 bases, with 14 bases spanning the gap. Germline CDR1 reads GEAIGNYY; CDR2 reads EKD. The CDR3 loop is CACDTWGIRGAQLFF. CDR3 DNA: TGTGCCTGTGACACCTGGGGTATACGAGGAGCACAACTCTTCTTT.

This clone was detected a few times. TCRdb's entry gives the protein of a much larger clone, which mismatches this DNA's translation at residue 5, likely from a read error; the protein reported here is translated from the DNA. The chain has TRDV2 and TRDJ2; TRDD3 matches 11 bases. The CDR3 consists of 17 residues. V shed 0 bases, J shed 0 bases, and the junction held 2 bases outside the gene matches. Germline V gene data show CDR1 as GEAIGNYY and CDR2 as EKD. CDR3 region: CACDTVLGDTLTAQLFF. CDR3 nucleotides: TGTGCCTGTGACACCGTACTGGGGGATACTTTGACAGCACAACTCTTCTTT.

This clone was seen a few times. The protein TCRdb lists belongs to a much larger clone and differs from this DNA's translation at residue 6, which points to a read error; the protein shown is made from the DNA. This rearrangement joins TRDV2 to TRDJ1; D ambiguous. Germline assignment: CDR1 GEAIGNYY and CDR2 EKD. The CDR3 loop spans 16 amino acids. Trimming stripped 3 bases from V and 0 bases from J, with 16 bases between. The CDR3 DNA reads TGTGCCTGTGACGCCCCCTCTCCCCTGTACACCGATAAACTCATCTTT. Its protein product is CACDAPSPLYTDKLIF.

Comments on this clone: The amino acid sequence in TCRdb belongs to a much larger clone and departs from this DNA's translation at residue 10, likely a sequencing read error; the sequence shown is translated from the DNA. The chain uses TRDV2 and TRDJ3; TRDD3 aligns across 9 bases. In germline, CDR1 is GEAIGNYY, CDR2 EKD. The CDR3 extends over 17 amino acids. CDR3 coding DNA: TGTGCCTGTGACATACTGGGGGACTCCCGGGACACCCGACAGATGTTTTTC. It translates to CACDILGDSRDTRQMFF.

In regard to this clone: A far larger clone is only one base removed, so a read error is likely. This sample includes further DNA sequences coding for the same CDR3. V and J are TRDV2 and TRDJ1; 13 bases line up with TRDD3. The CDR3 is made up of 16 amino acids. Germline lookup yields CDR1 GEAIGNYY and CDR2 EKD. The CDR3 coding sequence is TGTGCTTGTGACATACTGGGGGATACGTACACCGATAAACTCATCTTT. Translation gives CACDILGDTYTDKLIF.

Within the sample, this clone is medium-sized. The chain employs TRDV2 and TRDJ3; TRDD2 matches 9 bases. Germline lookup yields CDR1 GEAIGNYY and CDR2 EKD. After removal of 6 bases from V and 2 bases from J, the junction contained 16 bases not matched to a gene. The CDR3 runs 20 residues. The CDR3 protein is CACRAFLRGIQTWDTRQMFF. The DNA for the CDR3 is TGTGCCTGTAGGGCCTTCCTACGAGGGATCCAGACCTGGGACACCCGACAGATGTTTTTC.

This clone was observed a few times. This probably arose from a read error, given a far larger clone one base away. Additional DNA sequences in this sample encode the identical CDR3. The chain joins TRDV2 to TRDJ2; possibly TRDD3 for D (5 bases). This CDR3 contains 16 residues. The germline V gene encodes CDR1 GEAIGNYY and CDR2 EKD. The CDR3 spells CACDTVGTALTAQLFF. For the CDR3, the DNA is TGTGCCTGTGACACCGTGGGGACTGCTTTGACAGCACAGCTCTTCTTT.

As to this clone: A single base is all that separates this from a far larger clone, so a read error is likely. The same CDR3 arises from other DNA sequences in this sample as well. The chain employs TRDV2 and TRDJ2; possible D gene TRDD3, 5 bases. Germline CDR1 reads GEAIGNYY; CDR2 reads EKD. The CDR3 is made up of 18 amino acids. V dropped 0 bases and J dropped 2 bases, with 18 bases sitting between them. The CDR3 nucleotides read TGTGCCTGTGACACCGTGGTCACTGGAAGAGCCTTGACAGCACAACTCTTCTTT. It is translated as CACDTVVTGRALTAQLFF.

This clone was seen more than once but under ten times. The protein recorded in TCRdb matches a much larger clone and deviates from this DNA's translation at residue 17, suggesting a read error; the protein here is obtained by translating the DNA. The rearrangement uses TRDV2 and TRDJ3; 13 bases are shared with TRDD3. CDR3 length: 19 residues. Germline V CDR1 and CDR2: GEAIGNYY, EKD. The CDR3 reads CACDLTGGYGTWDTRQVFF. As DNA, the CDR3 is TGTGCCTGTGACCTCACTGGGGGATACGGCACCTGGGACACCCGACAGGTGTTTTTC.

There are a few counts of this clone. A much larger clone differs by one base, so this may be a read error. In the same sample, other DNA sequences code for this CDR3. V and J are TRDV2 and TRDJ2, with TRDD3 identical over 9 bases. The germline V gene has CDR1 GEAIGNYY and CDR2 EKD. The trim removed 3 bases at V and 1 base at J, leaving 11 bases unmatched. CDR3 length: 18 amino acids. In DNA form, the CDR3 reads TGTGCCTGTGACTCCGTACTGGGGGACACTAGTTTGACAGCACAACTCTTCTTT. It codes for CACDSVLGDTSLTAQLFF.

This clone rates as medium-sized. V usage is TRDV2 and J usage is TRDJ3, with 8 bases identical to TRDD3. J gave up 0 bases and V 0 bases, and 6 bases lay outside the gene matches. The CDR3 is 19 residues long. Germline V gene data show CDR1 as GEAIGNYY and CDR2 as EKD. The CDR3 loop reads CACDTWGIPSSWDTRQMFF. DNA of the CDR3: TGTGCCTGTGACACCTGGGGGATTCCGAGCTCCTGGGACACCCGACAGATGTTTTTC.

Concerning this clone itself: The TCRdb protein comes from a much larger clone and disagrees with this DNA's translation at residue 9, likely due to a read error; the protein given here is derived from the DNA. CDR3 amino acids: CACDTWGSGSSWDTRQMFF. CDR3 DNA sequence: TGTGCCTGTGACACCTGGGGATCCGGGAGCTCCTGGGACACCCGACAGATGTTTTTC. The chain carries TRDV2 and TRDJ3; D might be TRDD3 (6 bases). V dropped 0 bases and J dropped 0 bases, with 14 bases sitting between them. The CDR3 is 19 amino acids. Germline-derived CDR1 and CDR2 are GEAIGNYY and EKD.

In its sample, this clone was seen a few times. This DNA's translation differs at residue 8 from TCRdb's protein, which comes from a much larger clone; a read error is likely, and the protein shown is translated from the DNA. The V and J genes are TRDV2 and TRDJ1; tentative D call: TRDD3 (6 bases). The CDR3 length is 16 residues. Germline assignment: CDR1 GEAIGNYY and CDR2 EKD. Trimming pared 3 bases from V and 1 base from J, leaving 17 bases between. In DNA form, the CDR3 reads TGTGCCTGTGACGCTATGGGGGGTACGGCCACCGATAAACTCATCTTT. Amino acid sequence: CACDAMGGTATDKLIF.

The table lists this clone with a few counts. TCRdb's listed protein matches a much larger clone and diverges from this DNA's translation at residue 4, likely through a read error; the protein shown comes from the DNA. The rearrangement links TRDV2 to TRDJ2; D might be TRDD3 (6 bases). The CDR3 runs to 14 residues. Per germline, CDR1 GEAIGNYY and CDR2 EKD. V was shortened by 6 bases and J by 3 bases, with 13 bases between the two germline ends. CDR3 DNA sequence: TGTGCCTGTAACAAACTGGGAATGACAGCACAACTCTTCTTT. Its translation: CACNKLGMTAQLFF.

The genes are TRDV2 and TRDJ3, with 10 bases matching TRDD3. The trim removed 3 bases at V and 2 bases at J, leaving 12 bases unmatched. Germline V gene data show CDR1 as GEAIGNYY and CDR2 as EKD. The CDR3 consists of 20 residues. The CDR3 is CACDAVLGDLGPWDTRQMFF. CDR3 DNA sequence: TGTGCCTGTGACGCCGTACTGGGGGATTTGGGCCCCTGGGACACCCGACAGATGTTTTTC.

This clone was recorded a few times. A far larger clone is off by one base, so a read error is likely. The chain joins TRDV2 to TRDJ3; the match to TRDD3 covers 8 bases. The V gene end was trimmed by 2 bases and the J gene end by 0 bases; junction bases not matched to a gene: 14. This CDR3 is 21 amino acids long. The germline V gene has CDR1 GEAIGNYY and CDR2 EKD. CDR3 DNA sequence: TGTGCCTGTGACAAAATACTGGGGGCCTCATCCAACTCCTGGGACACCCGACAGATGTTTTTC. Its translation: CACDKILGASSNSWDTRQMFF.

For this clone: TCRdb's listed protein matches a much larger clone and diverges from this DNA's translation at residue 9, likely through a read error; the protein shown comes from the DNA. The chain links TRDV1 to TRDJ2, with D tentatively TRDD3 (5 bases). V lost 3 bases and J 1 base, leaving 15 bases between the germline ends. CDR1 TSWWSYY and CDR2 QGS come from the germline V gene. CDR3 length: 17 residues. CDR3 bases: TGTGCTCTTGGGGACCCCCGCTGGGAGATTTTGACAGCACAACTCTTCTTT. It encodes CALGDPRWEILTAQLFF.

This clone was seen only a few times. This likely traces to a read error, being one base from a far larger clone. This chain connects TRDV2 to TRDJ3; 13 bases map to TRDD3. The CDR3 contains 21 residues. Germline CDR1 reads GEAIGNYY; CDR2 reads EKD. The J segment lost 2 bases and the V segment lost 0 bases, leaving 9 bases of the junction unmatched. CDR3 region: CACDTVRTGGYEAWDTRQMFF. Written as DNA, the CDR3 is TGTGCCTGTGACACCGTACGTACTGGGGGATACGAAGCCTGGGACACCCGACAGATGTTTTTC.

This clone was observed a few times. Since a much larger clone is just one base distant, this may be a read error. In the same sample, other DNA sequences code for this CDR3. The chain joins TRDV2 to TRDJ1; 13 nucleotides line up with TRDD3. The germline gives CDR1 GEAIGNYY, CDR2 EKD. This CDR3 contains 16 residues. The V gene end was trimmed by 3 bases and the J gene end by 8 bases; junction bases not matched to a gene: 11. The CDR3 DNA reads as TGTGCCTGTGACGTACTGGGGGATACGCGCGGTGACAAACTCATCTTT. Residues: CACDVLGDTRGDKLIF.

With respect to this clone: The TCRdb protein comes from a much larger clone and disagrees with this DNA's translation at residue 10, likely due to a read error; the protein given here is derived from the DNA. The rearrangement uses TRDV2 and TRDJ3, with 12 nucleotides matching TRDD3. Germline V gene lookup returns CDR1 GEAIGNYY and CDR2 EKD. This CDR3 is 19 amino acids long. Unmatched junction bases numbered 4, after V lost 2 bases and J lost 0 bases. CDR3 nucleotide sequence: TGTGCCTGTGACATACTGGGGGATACAATCTCCTGGGACACCCGACAGATGTTTTTC. Protein: CACDILGDTISWDTRQMFF.

This clone has a handful of counts. A far larger clone is just one base off, so this is likely a read error. The sample contains more than one DNA sequence encoding this CDR3. This chain links TRDV2 with TRDJ1; TRDD3 aligns across 8 bases. CDR3 size: 15 residues. After removal of 7 bases from V and 0 bases from J, the junction contained 9 bases not matched to a gene. CDR1 is GEAIGNYY and CDR2 is EKD in the germline V gene. This CDR3 is CACLGLLGDTDKLIF. CDR3 in DNA: TGTGCCTGCCTCGGGCTACTGGGGGACACCGATAAACTCATCTTT.

As regards this clone: TCRdb records a much larger clone's protein for this DNA, with a difference at residue 6 that likely arises from a read error; the protein given is the translation of the DNA. V usage is TRDV2 and J usage is TRDJ3; D perhaps matches TRDD3 (5 bases). V was cut by 3 bases and J by 0 bases, with 17 bases left in between. This CDR3 is built from 19 residues. Germline V gene sequence: CDR1 GEAIGNYY, CDR2 EKD. DNA for the CDR3: TGTGCCTGTGACGTACCGGGGACCGATAGCTCCTGGGACACCCGACAGATGTTTTTC. Translating gives CACDVPGTDSSWDTRQMFF.

To note about this clone: One base away lies a much larger clone, so this may be a sequencing read error. The chain is built from TRDV2 and TRDJ3, with 11 positions matching TRDD3. Germline CDR1 reads GEAIGNYY; CDR2 reads EKD. There are 20 residues in the CDR3. As DNA, the CDR3 is TGTGCCTGTGACTCAATGGGGGATACGCTGGGACCCTGGGGCACCCGACAGATGTTTTTC. Its translation: CACDSMGDTLGPWGTRQMFF.